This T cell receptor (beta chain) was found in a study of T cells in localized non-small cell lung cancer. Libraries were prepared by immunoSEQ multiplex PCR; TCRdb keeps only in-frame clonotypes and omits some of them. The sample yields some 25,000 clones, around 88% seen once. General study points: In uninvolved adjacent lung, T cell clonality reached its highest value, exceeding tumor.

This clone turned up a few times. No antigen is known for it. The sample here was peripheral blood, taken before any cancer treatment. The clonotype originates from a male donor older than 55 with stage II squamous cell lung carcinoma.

For the CDR3, the DNA is TGTGCCAGCAGCAGACCATCACAGGGTAACTATGGCTACACCTTC. The encoded protein is CASSRPSQGNYGYTF. The chain couples TRBV5-4 to TRBJ1-2, with D possibly matching TRBD1 (6 bases). CDR1 SGHNT and CDR2 YYREEE come from the germline V gene (reference sequence). Trimming removed 4 bases from V and 1 base from J, with 14 bases in between. The CDR3 spans 15 residues.